This T cell receptor (beta chain) comes out of a study of Tregs in tolerant kidney transplant recipients. Per the germline V gene, CDR1 is SGHRS and CDR2 is YFSETQ. This CDR3 has 15 amino acids. The V and J ends lost 4 bases and 4 bases respectively, with 15 bases between them. Clones were sequenced by immunoSEQ multiplex PCR, and TCRdb holds only the in-frame ones, with some missing. The sample yields roughly 45,000 clones, about 90% seen once. An overnight rest at 37°C with around 210 IU/ml IL-2 preceded regulatory T cell sorting from thawed PBMCs. Sequencing was carried out using Tregs from blood. The receptor's source is a human donor in good health. V and J are TRBV5-1 and TRBJ2-1, with D perhaps TRBD1 (6 bases). CDR3 sequence (DNA): TGCGCCAGCAGCCCGGGACGGACAGCTTACAATGAGCAGTTCTTC. As protein: CASSPGRTAYNEQFF.